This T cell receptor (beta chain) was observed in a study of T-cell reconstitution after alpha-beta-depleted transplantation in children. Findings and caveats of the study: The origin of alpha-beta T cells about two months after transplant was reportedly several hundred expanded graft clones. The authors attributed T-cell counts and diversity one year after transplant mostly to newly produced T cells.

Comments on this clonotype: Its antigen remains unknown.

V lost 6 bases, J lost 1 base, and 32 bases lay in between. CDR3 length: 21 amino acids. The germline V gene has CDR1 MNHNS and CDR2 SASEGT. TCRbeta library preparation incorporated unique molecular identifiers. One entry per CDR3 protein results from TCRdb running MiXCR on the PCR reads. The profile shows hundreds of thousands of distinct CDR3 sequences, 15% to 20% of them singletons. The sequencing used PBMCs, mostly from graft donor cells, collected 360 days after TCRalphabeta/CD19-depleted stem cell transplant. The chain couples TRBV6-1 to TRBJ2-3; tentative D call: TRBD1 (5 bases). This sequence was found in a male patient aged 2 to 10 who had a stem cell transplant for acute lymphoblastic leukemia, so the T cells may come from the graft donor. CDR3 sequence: CASRKLDSVGSTWLGTDTQYF. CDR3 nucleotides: TGTGCCAGCAGGAAATTAGACAGTGTCGGGTCGACTTGGCTAGGCACAGATACGCAGTATTTT.